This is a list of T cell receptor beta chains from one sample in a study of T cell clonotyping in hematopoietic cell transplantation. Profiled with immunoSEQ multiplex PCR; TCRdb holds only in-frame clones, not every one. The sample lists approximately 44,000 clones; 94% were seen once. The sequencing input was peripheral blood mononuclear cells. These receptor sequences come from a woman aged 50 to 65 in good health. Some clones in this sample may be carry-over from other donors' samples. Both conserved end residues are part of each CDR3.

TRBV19,CASRGTGSYGYTF
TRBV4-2,CASSRPTSGGAEGTQYF
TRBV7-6,CASSPRTGGTGPNTGELFF
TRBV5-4,CASSLISGGPLRQYF
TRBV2,CASKAGRNQPQHF
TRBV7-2,CASRSAASVGTGELFF
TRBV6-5,CASTRVVGTEAFF
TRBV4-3,CASSQEMERGSGELFF
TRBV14,CASSQVGGAVLWQYF
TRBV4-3,CASSQDPTGAIEQYF
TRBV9,CASSGPAPQEKLFF
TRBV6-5,CASSGNRAHNEQFF
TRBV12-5,CASGFFRDPLLFYEQYF
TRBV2,CASSEEGGANYNEQFF
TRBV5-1,CASSINRDKNTEAFF
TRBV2,CAGKRGAGYEQYF
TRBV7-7,CASSTAWGYEQYF
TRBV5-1,CASSFGLGATNEKLFF
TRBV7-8,CASSLVRLATTDTQYF
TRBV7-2,CASSFSGQGAFYRGYTF
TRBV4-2,CASSQDWAGGPQETQYF
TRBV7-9,CASSGELDEQYF
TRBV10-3,CAISVAGEKDTQYF
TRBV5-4,CASSPPTGEEHGYTF
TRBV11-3,CASRRKRDEQYF
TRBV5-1,CASSGTGGTEAFF
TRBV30,CAWSSQGGQPQHF
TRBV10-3,CAISEGTGNEKLFF
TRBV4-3,CASSQGLYNEQFF
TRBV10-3,CAAEGGDRSSSGNTIYF
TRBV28,CATWNYGYTF
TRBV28,CASSSGTGPYGYTF
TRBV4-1,CASSQGPTGTQYF
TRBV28,CASSRTGSANSPLHF
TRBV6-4,CASSESSGGTDTQYF
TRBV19,CASTPRPGYGYTF
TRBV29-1,CSVGVGGPGELFF
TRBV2,CASMTGPYNSPLHF
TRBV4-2,CASSQGGWPLF